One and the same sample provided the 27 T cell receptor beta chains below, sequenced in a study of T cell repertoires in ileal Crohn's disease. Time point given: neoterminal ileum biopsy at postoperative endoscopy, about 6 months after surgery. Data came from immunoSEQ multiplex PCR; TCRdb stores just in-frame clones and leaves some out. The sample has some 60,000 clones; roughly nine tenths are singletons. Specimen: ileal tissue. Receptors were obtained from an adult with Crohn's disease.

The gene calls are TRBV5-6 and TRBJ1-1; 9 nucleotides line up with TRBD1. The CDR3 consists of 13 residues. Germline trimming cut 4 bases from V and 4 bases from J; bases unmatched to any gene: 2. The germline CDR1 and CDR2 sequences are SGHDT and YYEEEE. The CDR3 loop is CASSLQGATEAFF. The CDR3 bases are TGTGCCAGCAGCCTACAGGGGGCCACTGAAGCTTTCTTT.

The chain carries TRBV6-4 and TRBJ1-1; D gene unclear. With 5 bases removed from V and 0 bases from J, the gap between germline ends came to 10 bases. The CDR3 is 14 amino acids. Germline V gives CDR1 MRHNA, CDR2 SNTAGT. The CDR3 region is CASSPGGVNTEAFF. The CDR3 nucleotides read TGTGCCAGCAGTCCGGGAGGAGTGAACACTGAAGCTTTCTTT.

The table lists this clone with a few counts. As DNA, the CDR3 is TGTGCCAGCTCACCTCGCCCAGATCCCACTGAAGCTTTCTTT. This translates into CASSPRPDPTEAFF. This rearrangement joins TRBV18 to TRBJ1-1; the D is unclear. Trimming shortened V by 3 bases and J by 4 bases, and 12 bases separated the two germline ends. CDR1 and CDR2 from the germline V gene are KGHSH and LQKENI. The CDR3 contains 14 residues.

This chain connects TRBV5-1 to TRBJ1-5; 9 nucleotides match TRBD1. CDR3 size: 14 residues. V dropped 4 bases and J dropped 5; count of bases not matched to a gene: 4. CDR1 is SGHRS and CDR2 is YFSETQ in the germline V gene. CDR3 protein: CASSLRQGDQPQHF. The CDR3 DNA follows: TGCGCCAGCAGCCTACGACAGGGGGATCAGCCCCAGCATTTT.

The CDR3 spells CASSQRGDTEAFF. CDR3 coding DNA: TGTGCCAGCAGCCAACGGGGGGACACTGAAGCTTTCTTT. The chain employs TRBV4-2 and TRBJ1-1; weak D call: TRBD1 (5 bases). CDR1 and CDR2 from the germline V gene are LGHNA and YNFKEQ. This CDR3 has 13 amino acids. V gave up 2 bases and J gave up 3 bases, with 7 bases separating them.

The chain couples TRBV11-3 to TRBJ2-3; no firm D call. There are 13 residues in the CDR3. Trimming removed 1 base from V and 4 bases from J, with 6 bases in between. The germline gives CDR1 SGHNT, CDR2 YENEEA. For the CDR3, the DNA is TGTGCCAGCAGCTTAGGGCTGGCAGATACGCAGTATTTT. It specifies CASSLGLADTQYF.

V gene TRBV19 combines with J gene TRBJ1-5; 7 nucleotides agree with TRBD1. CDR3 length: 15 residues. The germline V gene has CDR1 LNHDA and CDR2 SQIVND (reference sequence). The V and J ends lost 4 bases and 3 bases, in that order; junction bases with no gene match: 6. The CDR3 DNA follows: TGTGCCAGTAGTAAAAGGGGGCAGTACAATCAGCCCCAGCATTTT. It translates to CASSKRGQYNQPQHF.

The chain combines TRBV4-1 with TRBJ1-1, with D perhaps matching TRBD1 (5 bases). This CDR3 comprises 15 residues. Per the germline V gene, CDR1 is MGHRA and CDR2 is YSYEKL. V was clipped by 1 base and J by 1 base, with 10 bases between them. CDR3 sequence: CASSQADSPNTEAFF. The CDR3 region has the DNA TGCGCCAGCAGCCAAGCCGACAGCCCGAACACTGAAGCTTTCTTT.

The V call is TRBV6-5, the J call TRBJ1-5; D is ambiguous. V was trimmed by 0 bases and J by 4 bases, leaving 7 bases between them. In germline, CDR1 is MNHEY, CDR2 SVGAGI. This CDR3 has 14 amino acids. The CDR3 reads CASSYSYSNQPQHF. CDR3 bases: TGTGCCAGCAGTTACTCGTACAGTAATCAGCCCCAGCATTTT.

This CDR3 reads CASTKLRGVSGSGTDTQYF. In DNA form, the CDR3 reads TGTGCCAGCACCAAACTGAGGGGTGTTAGCGGGAGTGGCACAGATACGCAGTATTTT. V and J are TRBV7-9 and TRBJ2-3; TRBD2 matches at 9 bases. The CDR3 has 19 residues. The germline CDR1 and CDR2 sequences are SEHNR and FQNEAQ (reference sequence). J was trimmed by 1 base and V by 7 bases; bases with no gene match: 18.

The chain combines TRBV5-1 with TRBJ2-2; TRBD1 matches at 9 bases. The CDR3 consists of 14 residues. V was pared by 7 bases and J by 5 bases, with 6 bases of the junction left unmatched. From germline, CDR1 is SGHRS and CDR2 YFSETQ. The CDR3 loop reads CASHLQGATGELFF. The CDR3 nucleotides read TGCGCCAGCCACTTACAGGGGGCAACCGGGGAGCTGTTTTTT.

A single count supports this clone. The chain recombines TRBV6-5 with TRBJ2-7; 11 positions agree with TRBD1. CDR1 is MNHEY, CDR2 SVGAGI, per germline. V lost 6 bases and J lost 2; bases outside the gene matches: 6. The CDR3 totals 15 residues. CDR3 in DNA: TGTGCCAGCAGCTACCGGGACAGGGGGGCCTACGAGCAGTACTTC. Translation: CASSYRDRGAYEQYF.

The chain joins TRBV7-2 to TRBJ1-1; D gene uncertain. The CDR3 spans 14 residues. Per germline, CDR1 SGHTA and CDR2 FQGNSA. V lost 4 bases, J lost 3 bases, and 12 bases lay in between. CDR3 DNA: TGTGCCAGCAGCTCTCCCAGCGGGTACACTGAAGCTTTCTTT. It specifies CASSSPSGYTEAFF.

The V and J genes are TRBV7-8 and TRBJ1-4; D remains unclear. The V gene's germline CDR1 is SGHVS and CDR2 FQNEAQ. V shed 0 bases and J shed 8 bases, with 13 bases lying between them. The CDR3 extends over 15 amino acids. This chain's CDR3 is CASSLARLNGEKLFF. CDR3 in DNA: TGTGCCAGCAGCTTAGCGAGGCTTAACGGGGAAAAACTGTTTTTT.

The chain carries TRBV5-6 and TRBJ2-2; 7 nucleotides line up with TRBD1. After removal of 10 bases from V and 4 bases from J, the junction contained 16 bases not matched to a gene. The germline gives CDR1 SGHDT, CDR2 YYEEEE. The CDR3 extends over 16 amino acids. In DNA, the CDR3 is TGTGCCTGGGGACAGATGGGATACGGTGGCACCGGGGAGCTGTTTTTT. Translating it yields CAWGQMGYGGTGELFF.

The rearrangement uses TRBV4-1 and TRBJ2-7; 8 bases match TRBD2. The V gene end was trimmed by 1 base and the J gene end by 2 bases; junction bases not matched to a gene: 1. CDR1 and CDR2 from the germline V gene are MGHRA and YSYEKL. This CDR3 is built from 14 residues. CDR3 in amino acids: CASSQAGGTYEQYF. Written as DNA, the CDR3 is TGCGCCAGCAGCCAAGCGGGAGGGACCTACGAGCAGTACTTC.

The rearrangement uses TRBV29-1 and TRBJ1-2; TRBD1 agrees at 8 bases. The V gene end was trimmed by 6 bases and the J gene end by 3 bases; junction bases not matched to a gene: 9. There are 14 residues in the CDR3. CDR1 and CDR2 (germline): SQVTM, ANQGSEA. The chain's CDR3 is CSVDLRGLDYGYTF. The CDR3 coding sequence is TGCAGCGTGGATCTCAGGGGGCTGGACTATGGCTACACCTTC.

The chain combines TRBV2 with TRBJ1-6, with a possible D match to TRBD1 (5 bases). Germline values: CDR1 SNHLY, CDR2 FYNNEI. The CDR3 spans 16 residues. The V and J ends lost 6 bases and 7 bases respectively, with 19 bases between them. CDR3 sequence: CASRLTLGVRNSPLHF. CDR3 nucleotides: TGTGCCAGCAGACTCACCCTAGGGGTTCGGAATTCACCCCTCCACTTT.

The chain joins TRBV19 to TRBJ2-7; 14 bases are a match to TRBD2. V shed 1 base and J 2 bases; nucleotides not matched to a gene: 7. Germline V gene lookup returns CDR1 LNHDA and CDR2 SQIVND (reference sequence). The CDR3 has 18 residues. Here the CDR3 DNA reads TGTGCCAGTAGTATAGGAGGGACTAGCGGGAGCGGTCCCTACGAGCAGTACTTC. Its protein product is CASSIGGTSGSGPYEQYF.

The CDR3 sequence: CASSALRTVSNQPQHF. The CDR3 bases are TGTGCCAGCAGTGCACTAAGGACAGTTAGCAATCAGCCCCAGCATTTT. The chain uses TRBV6-1 and TRBJ1-5; tentatively, D is TRBD1 (6 bases). V was cut by 4 bases and J by 0 bases, with 13 bases left in between. Germline V CDR1 and CDR2: MNHNS, SASEGT. The length of the CDR3 is 16 residues.

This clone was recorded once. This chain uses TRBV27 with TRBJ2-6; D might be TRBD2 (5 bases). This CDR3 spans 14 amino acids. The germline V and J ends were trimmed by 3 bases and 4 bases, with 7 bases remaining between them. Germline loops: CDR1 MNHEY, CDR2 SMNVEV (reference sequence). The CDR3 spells CASSFEGGANVLTF. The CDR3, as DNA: TGTGCCAGCAGTTTTGAGGGAGGGGCCAACGTCCTGACTTTC.

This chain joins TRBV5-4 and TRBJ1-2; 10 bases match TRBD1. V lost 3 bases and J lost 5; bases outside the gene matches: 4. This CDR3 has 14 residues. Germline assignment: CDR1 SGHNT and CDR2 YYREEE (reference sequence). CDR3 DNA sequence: TGTGCCAGCAGCTCCCCGGGACAGGGGTATGGCTACACCTTC. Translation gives CASSSPGQGYGYTF. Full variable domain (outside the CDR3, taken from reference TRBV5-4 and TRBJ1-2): ETGVTQSPTHLIKTRGQQVTLRCSSQSGHNTVSWYQQALGQGPQFIFQYYREEENGRGNFPPRFSGLQFPNYSSELNVNALELDDSALYLCASSSPGQGYGYTFGSGTRLTVV.

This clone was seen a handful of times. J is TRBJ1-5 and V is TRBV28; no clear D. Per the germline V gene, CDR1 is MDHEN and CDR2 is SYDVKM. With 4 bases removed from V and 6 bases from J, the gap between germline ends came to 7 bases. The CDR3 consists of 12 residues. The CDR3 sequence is CASSSGSQPQHF. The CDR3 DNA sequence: TGTGCCAGCAGTTCGGGGTCTCAGCCCCAGCATTTT.

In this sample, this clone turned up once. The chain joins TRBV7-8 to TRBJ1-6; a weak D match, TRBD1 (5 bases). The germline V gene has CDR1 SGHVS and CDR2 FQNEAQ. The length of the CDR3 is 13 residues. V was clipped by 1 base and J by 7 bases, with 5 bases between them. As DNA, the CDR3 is TGTGCCAGCAGCTTAGACAGGAATTCACCCCTCCACTTT. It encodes CASSLDRNSPLHF. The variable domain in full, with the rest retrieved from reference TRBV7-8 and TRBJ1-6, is GAGVSQSPRYKVAKRGQDVALRCDPISGHVSLFWYQQALGQGPEFLTYFQNEAQLDKSGLPSDRFFAERPEGSVSTLKIQRTQQEDSAVYLCASSLDRNSPLHFGNGTRLTVT.

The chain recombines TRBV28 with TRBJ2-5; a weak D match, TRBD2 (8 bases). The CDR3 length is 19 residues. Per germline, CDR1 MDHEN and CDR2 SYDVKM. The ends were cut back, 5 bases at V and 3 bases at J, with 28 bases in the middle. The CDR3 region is CASSIGGVSGGLEKETQYF. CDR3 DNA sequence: TGTGCCAGCAGTATTGGGGGCGTATCAGGGGGACTAGAAAAAGAGACCCAGTACTTC. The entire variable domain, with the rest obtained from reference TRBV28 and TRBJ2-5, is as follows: DVKVTQSSRYLVKRTGEKVFLECVQDMDHENMFWYRQDPGLGLRLIYFSYDVKMKEKGDIPEGYSVSREKKERFSLILESASTNQTSMYLCASSIGGVSGGLEKETQYFGPGTRLLVL.

The CDR3 sequence: CASSSDGGGGQPQHF. CDR3 DNA sequence: TGCGCCAGCAGCTCAGACGGCGGGGGGGGTCAGCCCCAGCATTTT. This rearrangement joins TRBV5-1 to TRBJ1-5; TRBD1 might be the D (5 bases). Germline V CDR1 and CDR2: SGHRS, YFSETQ. The ends were cut back, 3 bases at V and 6 bases at J, with 16 bases in the middle. This CDR3 contains 15 residues.

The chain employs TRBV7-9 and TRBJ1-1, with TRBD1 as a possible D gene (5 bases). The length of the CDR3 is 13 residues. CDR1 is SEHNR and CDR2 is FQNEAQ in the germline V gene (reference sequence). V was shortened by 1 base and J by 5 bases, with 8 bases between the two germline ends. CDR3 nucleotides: TGTGCCAGCAGCTTAGGGACAACAACTGAAGCTTTCTTT. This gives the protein CASSLGTTTEAFF.